The clone carrying this T cell receptor beta chain was observed at least ten times. The antigen remains undetermined. The data were obtained in a study of immune heterogeneity within non-small cell lung tumors. About the study: There were a handful of squamous cell carcinomas, around ten non-squamous carcinomas and 1 tumor not otherwise specified.

The CDR3 runs 16 residues. The V gene's germline CDR1 is LNHDA and CDR2 SQIVND (reference sequence). Unmatched junction bases numbered 7, after V lost 5 bases and J lost 1 base. General study findings and limits: Statistically, local T-cell clonality exhibited a moderate yet significant correlation with local tumor mutational burden (R about 0.3). Recurrence of the same dominant CDR3 beta clonotypes was seen across tumor sites within a patient, and site-unique high-frequency clones were present alongside them. High-frequency T-cell receptor beta clonotypes differed largely between individual patients.

A multiplex PCR containing 32 V primers and 13 J primers was used to amplify TCR beta CDR3. TCRdb ran MiXCR on the multiplex PCR reads and lists one entry per CDR3 protein. The sample consists of approximately 9,800 distinct CDR3 sequences, 15% to 20% of them appearing once. Bulk tumor genomic DNA was the template, and each sample received roughly 590 ng. Every primary tumor yielded several biopsies, spaced far apart, that were taken during surgery. Patients with untreated, newly diagnosed non-small cell lung cancer underwent curative surgery. The clonotype originates from a man between 40 and 49 years old with non-small cell lung cancer. The sequencing sample was made of lung tumor tissue. The V call is TRBV19, the J call TRBJ2-3; 9 positions match TRBD2. CDR3 residues: CASSPLAGVGTDTQYF. The CDR3 DNA reads TGTGCCAGTAGTCCATTAGCGGGAGTTGGCACAGATACGCAGTATTTT.